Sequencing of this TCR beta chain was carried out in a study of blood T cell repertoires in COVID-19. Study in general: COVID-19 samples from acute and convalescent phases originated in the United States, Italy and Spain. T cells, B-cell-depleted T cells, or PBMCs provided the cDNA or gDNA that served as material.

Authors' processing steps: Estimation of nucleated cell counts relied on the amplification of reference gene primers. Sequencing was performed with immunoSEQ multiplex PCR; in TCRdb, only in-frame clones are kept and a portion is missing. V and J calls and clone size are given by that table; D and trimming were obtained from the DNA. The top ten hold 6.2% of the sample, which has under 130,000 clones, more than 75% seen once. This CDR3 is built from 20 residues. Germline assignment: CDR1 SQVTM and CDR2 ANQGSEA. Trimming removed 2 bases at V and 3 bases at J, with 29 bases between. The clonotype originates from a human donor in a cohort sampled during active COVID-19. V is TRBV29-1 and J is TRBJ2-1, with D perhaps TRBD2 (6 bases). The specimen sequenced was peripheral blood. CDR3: CSVESEGLNPTGLIYNEQFF. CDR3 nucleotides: TGCAGCGTTGAATCGGAGGGGTTGAACCCTACGGGCCTGATCTACAATGAGCAGTTCTTC.